The rows below give T cell receptor beta chains drawn from one sample of a study of blood T cell repertoires in COVID-19. Sequenced by immunoSEQ multiplex PCR; TCRdb stores in-frame clones only, minus some. The table shows approximately 300,000 clones, with 80% to 85% occurring only once. The sequenced sample was peripheral blood. These receptors were taken from an older person with COVID-19, enrolled during active disease. Both conserved end residues are part of each CDR3. The D gene is left open where the match is weak. Clone size is not always given. Where it is, it says once, few, many or a class for expanded clones.

j_gene: TRBJ2-3; v_gene: TRBV19; d_gene: .; abundance: once; CDR3aa: CASSRGHTLADTQYF; CDR3nt: TGTGCCAGTAGCAGGGGACATACATTAGCAGATACGCAGTATTTT
j_gene: TRBJ1-2; v_gene: TRBV7-2; d_gene: .; abundance: .; CDR3aa: CASSYTLGSKYGYTF; CDR3nt: TGTGCCAGCAGTTACACACTCGGGAGTAAATATGGCTACACCTTC
j_gene: TRBJ2-1; v_gene: TRBV3-1/TRBV3-2; d_gene: .; abundance: .; CDR3aa: CASSPSRQGEQFF; CDR3nt: TGTGCCAGCAGCCCATCACGCCAGGGTGAGCAGTTCTTC
j_gene: TRBJ2-3; v_gene: TRBV6-5; d_gene: .; abundance: .; CDR3aa: CASSSRGGATDTQYF; CDR3nt: TGTGCCAGCAGTAGTCGTGGGGGGGCCACAGATACGCAGTATTTT
j_gene: TRBJ2-5; v_gene: TRBV7-2; d_gene: .; abundance: .; CDR3aa: CASSLSRLLETQYF; CDR3nt: TGTGCCAGCAGCTTGTCCAGACTACTGGAGACCCAGTACTTC
j_gene: TRBJ1-2; v_gene: TRBV6-6; d_gene: TRBD1; abundance: .; CDR3aa: CASRPGQGAFLGYTF; CDR3nt: TGTGCCAGCAGACCAGGACAGGGGGCATTTTTGGGCTACACCTTC
j_gene: TRBJ2-7; v_gene: TRBV30; d_gene: TRBD1; abundance: few; CDR3aa: CAWGPIAGGQYF; CDR3nt: TGTGCCTGGGGTCCGATCGCAGGGGGGCAGTACTTC
j_gene: TRBJ2-2; v_gene: TRBV7-2; d_gene: .; abundance: .; CDR3aa: CASSLERQVNTGELFF; CDR3nt: TGTGCCAGCAGCTTAGAACGCCAGGTGAACACCGGGGAGCTGTTTTTT
j_gene: TRBJ1-5; v_gene: TRBV30; d_gene: .; abundance: .; CDR3aa: CAWSVVGLSNQPQHF; CDR3nt: TGTGCCTGGAGTGTAGTGGGCTTAAGCAATCAGCCCCAGCATTTT
j_gene: TRBJ1-6; v_gene: TRBV18; d_gene: .; abundance: .; CDR3aa: CASSPKSLSSYNSPLHF; CDR3nt: TGTGCCAGCTCACCAAAGTCGTTGAGCTCCTATAATTCACCCCTCCACTTT
j_gene: TRBJ1-5; v_gene: TRBV3-1/TRBV3-2; d_gene: .; abundance: .; CDR3aa: CASSPDTGPQPQHF; CDR3nt: TGTGCCAGCAGCCCAGATACAGGGCCCCAGCCCCAGCATTTT
j_gene: TRBJ2-1; v_gene: TRBV4-3; d_gene: TRBD1; abundance: .; CDR3aa: CASSQDKQDRDRLYNEQFF; CDR3nt: TGCGCCAGCAGCCAAGATAAGCAAGACCGGGACAGACTCTACAATGAGCAGTTCTTC
j_gene: TRBJ1-2; v_gene: TRBV20-1; d_gene: .; abundance: .; CDR3aa: CSASTQRGGSYGYTF; CDR3nt: TGCAGTGCGAGTACTCAGAGGGGAGGGTCCTATGGCTACACCTTC
j_gene: TRBJ2-3; v_gene: TRBV7-9; d_gene: .; abundance: .; CDR3aa: CASSPRGAGATDTQYF; CDR3nt: TGTGCCAGCAGCCCCCGAGGGGCAGGGGCCACAGATACGCAGTATTTT
j_gene: TRBJ2-7; v_gene: TRBV11-2; d_gene: .; abundance: .; CDR3aa: CASSLFLMRQAGSYEQYF; CDR3nt: TGTGCCAGCAGCTTATTCCTTATGCGACAGGCCGGCTCGTACGAGCAGTACTTC
j_gene: TRBJ2-2; v_gene: TRBV7-8; d_gene: TRBD2; abundance: .; CDR3aa: CASSVTTSGYRELFF; CDR3nt: TGTGCCAGCAGCGTCACGACTAGCGGGTACCGGGAGCTGTTTTTT
j_gene: TRBJ1-2; v_gene: TRBV7-2; d_gene: TRBD1; abundance: .; CDR3aa: CASSRDAGTGFYGYTF; CDR3nt: TGTGCCAGCAGCAGAGATGCCGGGACAGGGTTCTATGGCTACACCTTC
j_gene: TRBJ2-1; v_gene: TRBV2; d_gene: TRBD2; abundance: .; CDR3aa: CASSETGLGNNEQFF; CDR3nt: TGTGCCAGCAGTGAAACAGGACTAGGTAACAATGAGCAGTTCTTC
j_gene: TRBJ2-1; v_gene: TRBV29-1; d_gene: .; abundance: .; CDR3aa: CSVVVVDNEQFF; CDR3nt: TGCAGCGTTGTCGTAGTGGACAATGAGCAGTTCTTC
j_gene: TRBJ2-2; v_gene: TRBV5-5; d_gene: .; abundance: .; CDR3aa: CASVTGSGTGELFF; CDR3nt: TGTGCCAGTGTCACAGGGTCAGGCACCGGGGAGCTGTTTTTT
j_gene: TRBJ1-2; v_gene: TRBV6-4; d_gene: .; abundance: .; CDR3aa: CASSVGPRHGYTF; CDR3nt: TGTGCCAGCAGTGTGGGGCCCCGGCATGGCTACACCTTC
j_gene: TRBJ2-1; v_gene: TRBV3-1/TRBV3-2; d_gene: TRBD2; abundance: few; CDR3aa: CASSQGYQGGRDGKFF; CDR3nt: TGTGCCAGCAGCCAAGGTTACCAGGGCGGGAGAGATGGGAAGTTCTTC
j_gene: TRBJ2-3; v_gene: TRBV6-5; d_gene: TRBD2; abundance: .; CDR3aa: CASRKTSGGDTQYF; CDR3nt: TGTGCCAGCAGGAAGACTAGCGGGGGAGATACGCAGTATTTT
j_gene: TRBJ2-7; v_gene: TRBV28; d_gene: .; abundance: .; CDR3aa: CASSVMPRAYEQYF; CDR3nt: TGTGCCAGCAGCGTCATGCCTCGCGCCTACGAGCAGTACTTC
j_gene: TRBJ2-7; v_gene: TRBV5-1; d_gene: .; abundance: once; CDR3aa: CASSMGRTVPYEQYF; CDR3nt: TGCGCCAGCAGCATGGGGCGGACAGTCCCCTACGAGCAGTACTTC
j_gene: TRBJ2-3; v_gene: TRBV25-1; d_gene: TRBD1; abundance: .; CDR3aa: CASSDVAGTGKTDTQYF; CDR3nt: TGTGCCAGCAGTGATGTCGCCGGGACAGGCAAGACAGATACGCAGTATTTT
j_gene: TRBJ1-2; v_gene: TRBV9; d_gene: .; abundance: .; CDR3aa: CASSHLEGQNYGYTF; CDR3nt: TGTGCCAGCAGCCACTTGGAGGGGCAGAACTATGGCTACACCTTC
j_gene: TRBJ1-2; v_gene: TRBV19; d_gene: .; abundance: once; CDR3aa: CASSPQQSNYGYTF; CDR3nt: TGTGCCAGTAGTCCTCAACAGAGTAACTATGGCTACACCTTC
j_gene: TRBJ1-6; v_gene: TRBV5-1; d_gene: .; abundance: .; CDR3aa: CASSLGGGNNSPLHF; CDR3nt: TGCGCCAGCAGCTTGGGCGGAGGTAATAATTCACCCCTCCACTTT
j_gene: TRBJ2-5; v_gene: TRBV5-1; d_gene: .; abundance: .; CDR3aa: CASSLLGREETQYF; CDR3nt: TGCGCCAGCAGCTTGCTGGGCAGGGAAGAGACCCAGTACTTC
j_gene: TRBJ2-1; v_gene: TRBV6-5; d_gene: TRBD2; abundance: .; CDR3aa: CASSGLAGGNEQFF; CDR3nt: TGTGCCAGCAGCGGACTAGCGGGAGGAAATGAGCAGTTCTTC
j_gene: TRBJ2-3; v_gene: TRBV5-5; d_gene: .; abundance: .; CDR3aa: CASLTSGTDTQYF; CDR3nt: TGTGCCAGCCTCACGAGCGGTACAGATACGCAGTATTTT
j_gene: TRBJ1-2; v_gene: TRBV20-1; d_gene: .; abundance: once; CDR3aa: CSASMGGAHVSGYTF; CDR3nt: TGCAGTGCTAGTATGGGGGGGGCGCACGTCTCTGGCTACACCTTC
j_gene: TRBJ1-3; v_gene: TRBV13; d_gene: .; abundance: .; CDR3aa: CASSLVAVGNTIYF; CDR3nt: TGTGCCAGCAGCTTAGTGGCAGTCGGAAACACCATATATTTT
j_gene: TRBJ1-5; v_gene: TRBV3-1/TRBV3-2; d_gene: .; abundance: .; CDR3aa: CASSQDSGGGQPQHF; CDR3nt: TGTGCCAGCAGCCAAGATTCAGGTGGTGGTCAGCCCCAGCATTTT
j_gene: TRBJ1-2; v_gene: TRBV5-4; d_gene: TRBD1; abundance: .; CDR3aa: CASSSAGGADYGYTF; CDR3nt: TGTGCCAGCAGCTCCGCAGGGGGCGCGGACTATGGCTACACCTTC
j_gene: TRBJ1-5; v_gene: TRBV19; d_gene: TRBD1; abundance: .; CDR3aa: CASSADRVSNQPQHF; CDR3nt: TGTGCCAGTAGTGCCGACAGGGTGAGTAATCAGCCCCAGCATTTT
j_gene: TRBJ2-3; v_gene: TRBV9; d_gene: TRBD2; abundance: .; CDR3aa: CASSVVASGGATDTQYF; CDR3nt: TGTGCCAGCAGCGTAGTTGCAAGCGGGGGGGCCACAGATACGCAGTATTTT
j_gene: TRBJ2-1; v_gene: TRBV9; d_gene: TRBD2; abundance: .; CDR3aa: CASSPVAGAYNEQFF; CDR3nt: TGTGCCAGCAGCCCGGTAGCGGGGGCCTACAATGAGCAGTTCTTC
j_gene: TRBJ2-4; v_gene: TRBV7-9; d_gene: TRBD2; abundance: .; CDR3aa: CASSLLSGGSKNIQYF; CDR3nt: TGTGCCAGCAGCTTATTGTCGGGGGGATCCAAAAACATTCAGTACTTC
j_gene: TRBJ1-5; v_gene: TRBV6-5; d_gene: .; abundance: .; CDR3aa: CASSQTGGGNQPQHF; CDR3nt: TGTGCCAGCAGTCAGACGGGAGGGGGCAATCAGCCCCAGCATTTT
j_gene: TRBJ1-1; v_gene: TRBV7-9; d_gene: .; abundance: few; CDR3aa: CASSSRRGTEAFF; CDR3nt: TGTGCCAGCAGCTCACGTAGGGGAACTGAAGCTTTCTTT
j_gene: TRBJ2-7; v_gene: TRBV30; d_gene: .; abundance: once; CDR3aa: CAWSVRQGSDEQYF; CDR3nt: TGTGCCTGGAGTGTAAGGCAGGGAAGTGACGAGCAGTACTTC
j_gene: TRBJ1-6; v_gene: TRBV6-2/TRBV6-3; d_gene: TRBD1; abundance: .; CDR3aa: CASSRPGTDNSPLHF; CDR3nt: TGTGCCAGCAGTCGCCCCGGGACAGATAATTCACCCCTCCACTTT
j_gene: TRBJ1-1; v_gene: TRBV6-4; d_gene: TRBD1; abundance: .; CDR3aa: CASSDGLTGEVAFF; CDR3nt: TGTGCCAGCAGTGACGGACTTACAGGGGAGGTAGCTTTCTTT
j_gene: TRBJ1-2; v_gene: TRBV28; d_gene: .; abundance: .; CDR3aa: CASRDSGRFAGYTF; CDR3nt: TGTGCCAGCAGAGACAGCGGGAGGTTCGCTGGCTACACCTTC
j_gene: TRBJ2-1; v_gene: TRBV11-2; d_gene: TRBD2; abundance: .; CDR3aa: CASSLVRRGGNHEQFF; CDR3nt: TGTGCCAGCAGCTTAGTAAGGCGGGGGGGCAACCATGAGCAGTTCTTC
j_gene: TRBJ1-2; v_gene: TRBV6-5; d_gene: TRBD1; abundance: .; CDR3aa: CAIPPGQGNYGYTF; CDR3nt: TGTGCCATTCCGCCCGGACAGGGGAACTATGGCTACACCTTC
j_gene: TRBJ2-2; v_gene: TRBV11-2; d_gene: TRBD2; abundance: .; CDR3aa: CASSLGTTYAGELFF; CDR3nt: TGTGCCAGCAGCTTGGGGACTACCTACGCCGGGGAGCTGTTTTTT
j_gene: TRBJ1-5; v_gene: TRBV24-1; d_gene: .; abundance: .; CDR3aa: CATSNGGVGQPQHF; CDR3nt: TGTGCCACCTCAAACGGGGGGGTTGGTCAGCCCCAGCATTTT
j_gene: TRBJ2-7; v_gene: TRBV28; d_gene: TRBD2; abundance: .; CDR3aa: CASSLLSVRGLVIHEQYF; CDR3nt: TGTGCCAGCAGTTTATTATCGGTGCGGGGACTAGTTATTCACGAGCAGTACTTC
j_gene: TRBJ2-7; v_gene: TRBV9; d_gene: .; abundance: .; CDR3aa: CASSVVGLASFHEQYF; CDR3nt: TGTGCCAGCAGCGTAGTTGGCCTAGCGTCGTTCCACGAGCAGTACTTC
j_gene: TRBJ1-3; v_gene: TRBV6-6; d_gene: TRBD1; abundance: .; CDR3aa: CASNPTGDRNTIYF; CDR3nt: TGTGCCAGCAATCCGACAGGGGACAGAAACACCATATATTTT
j_gene: TRBJ2-1; v_gene: TRBV18; d_gene: TRBD2; abundance: .; CDR3aa: CASSPLAARVEGQFF; CDR3nt: TGTGCCAGCTCACCTCTAGCGGCCCGGGTAGAAGGGCAGTTCTTC
j_gene: TRBJ2-1; v_gene: TRBV6-4; d_gene: .; abundance: .; CDR3aa: CASTRRGGEQFF; CDR3nt: TGTGCCAGCACCCGGAGGGGGGGGGAGCAGTTCTTC